The source of this TCR beta chain is a study of blood T cell repertoires in COVID-19. Trimming shortened V by 2 bases and J by 4 bases, and 8 bases separated the two germline ends. This CDR3 is 13 amino acids long. Per the authors' pipeline: Using reference gene primer amplification, nucleated cell counts were estimated. Repertoires were generated with immunoSEQ multiplex PCR, while TCRdb's copy carries only in-frame clones and drops some. V and J calls and clone size follow that table, whereas D and trimming were derived from the DNA. In the table there are about 59,000 clones, 75% to 95% of which are singletons. This clone was detected once.

The genes are TRBV12-3 or TRBV12-4 and TRBJ2-5; D is uncertain. The clonotype originates from an elderly man with acute or convalescent COVID-19. Sequencing input: peripheral blood. The DNA of the CDR3 is TGTGCCAGCAGTTTACGCAGCGCAGAGACCCAGTACTTC. It codes for CASSLRSAETQYF.